This T cell receptor (beta chain) stems from a study of control samples from healthy donors and cancer patients. Assay used: immunoSEQ multiplex PCR; TCRdb lists only in-frame clones, some missing. This table holds some 98,000 clones, approximately 88% found once. In germline, CDR1 is SGHAT, CDR2 FQNNGV. The germline V and J ends were trimmed by 1 base and 3 bases, with 12 bases remaining between them. The CDR3 contains 15 residues. Material: PBMCs. This TCR was sampled from a man between 65 and 80 years old with lung cancer. The rearrangement uses TRBV11-2 and TRBJ2-5; D ambiguous. The CDR3 here is CASSLVLAPEETQYF. CDR3 DNA sequence: TGTGCCAGCAGCTTAGTCCTCGCCCCCGAAGAGACCCAGTACTTC. Supplemented by reference TRBV11-2 and TRBJ2-5, the full variable domain reads EAGVAQSPRYKIIEKRQSVAFWCNPISGHATLYWYQQILGQGPKLLIQFQNNGVVDDSQLPKDRFSAERLKGVDSTLKIQPAKLEDSAVYLCASSLVLAPEETQYFGPGTRLLVL.